The clone carrying this T cell receptor (beta chain) showed up many times. Across 18 months, stable Graves' hyperthyroidism was marked by no progression to ophthalmopathy. Germline CDR1 reads LGHNT; CDR2 reads FRNRAP. The J segment lost 1 base and the V segment lost 3 bases, leaving 2 bases of the junction unmatched. The CDR3 spans 15 residues. This sample is drawn from a study of T cells in Graves' hyperthyroidism and ophthalmopathy. RNA transcripts provided the source from which TCR beta CDR3 regions were amplified. The HTBI primer set served for first-round RT-PCR of the TCR CDR3. Using its own MiXCR run on the multiplex PCR reads, TCRdb lists one record per CDR3 protein. The sample yields about 560,000 distinct CDR3 sequences, approximately 15% seen once.

The material sequenced was blood. The sequence was collected from a woman younger than 35 with Graves' hyperthyroidism. The chain employs TRBV12-5 and TRBJ2-3, with TRBD2 matching over 9 bases. The CDR3 here is CASGFRGGGTDTQYF. Here the CDR3 DNA reads TGTGCTAGTGGTTTTCGCGGGGGGGGCACAGATACGCAGTATTTT.